Shown below are 18 T cell receptor beta chains from a single sample sequenced in a study of blood T cell repertoires in COVID-19. Measured with immunoSEQ multiplex PCR; TCRdb has only the in-frame clones, and not every one. The sample consists of about 140,000 clones, under 85% of them appearing once. The specimen sequenced was peripheral blood. The receptors derive from a middle-aged man with active or convalescent COVID-19.

This clone was seen a single time. V is TRBV11-3 and J is TRBJ2-5; 7 bases agree with TRBD2. V was clipped by 5 bases and J by 5 bases; unmatched bases: 11. Germline V gene lookup returns CDR1 SGHNT and CDR2 YENEEA. This CDR3 has 15 residues. The CDR3 loop is CASSHRSGTGETQYF. Here the CDR3 DNA reads TGTGCCAGCAGCCATAGGAGCGGGACGGGGGAGACCCAGTACTTC.

This clone was found a few times. The CDR3 reads CAWSGAPSDSKWKGNEKLFF. For the CDR3, the DNA is TGTGCCTGGAGTGGTGCACCCTCGGACTCGAAATGGAAAGGTAATGAAAAACTGTTTTTT. The chain has TRBV30 and TRBJ1-4; D is unresolved. The CDR3 is made up of 20 amino acids. CDR1 is GTSNPN and CDR2 is SVGIG in the germline V gene (reference sequence). Trimming pared 1 base from V and 4 bases from J, leaving 28 bases between.

The chain links TRBV5-6 to TRBJ2-1; TRBD2 agrees at 9 bases. With 3 bases clipped from V and 15 bases from J, the junction kept 4 bases outside the gene matches. CDR1 is SGHDT, CDR2 YYEEEE, per germline. The CDR3 is 11 residues long. For the CDR3, the DNA is TGTGCCAGCAGCTCCGGGACTAGCCCGTTCTTC. Protein sequence: CASSSGTSPFF.

The chain links TRBV27 to TRBJ2-7, with 10 positions matching TRBD2. After removal of 2 bases from V and 3 bases from J, the junction contained 1 base not matched to a gene. CDR3 size: 14 residues. The germline CDR1 and CDR2 sequences are MNHEY and SMNVEV (reference sequence). The CDR3 reads CASSLVAGGYEQYF. The DNA of the CDR3 is TGTGCCAGCAGTTTAGTAGCGGGAGGCTACGAGCAGTACTTC.

The gene calls are TRBV5-1 and TRBJ1-1; D remains unclear. Deletions cut 0 bases from V and 2 bases from J, with 14 bases between. Looked up from germline, CDR1 is SGHRS and CDR2 is YFSETQ. CDR3 length: 16 residues. CDR3 region: CASSLEPGVINTEAFF. CDR3 in DNA: TGCGCCAGCAGCTTGGAGCCCGGGGTTATCAACACTGAAGCTTTCTTT.

The chain carries TRBV28 and TRBJ2-5; D might be TRBD2 (5 bases). Germline assignment: CDR1 MDHEN and CDR2 SYDVKM. This CDR3 region has 13 residues. The ends were cut back, 9 bases at V and 3 bases at J, with 14 bases in the middle. The CDR3 here is CASFSVREETQYF. DNA for the CDR3: TGTGCCAGTTTTAGCGTGCGGGAAGAGACCCAGTACTTC.

This sequence joins TRBV7-2 and TRBJ2-1, with 7 bases fitting TRBD2. The CDR3 extends over 14 amino acids. With V trimmed by 8 bases and J by 6 bases, 10 bases remained unmatched. In germline, CDR1 is SGHTA, CDR2 FQGNSA. The DNA of the CDR3 is TGTGCCAGCGGAAGCGGGATAGGGGTCAATGAGCAGTTCTTC. Translating it yields CASGSGIGVNEQFF.

CDR3 sequence reads: CASSPRTGTGAYEQYF. In DNA form, the CDR3 reads TGTGCCAGCAGCCCGCGTACCGGGACAGGGGCCTACGAGCAGTACTTC. The chain combines TRBV11-2 with TRBJ2-7; TRBD1 agrees at 10 bases. The V gene end was trimmed by 5 bases and the J gene end by 2 bases; junction bases not matched to a gene: 9. The CDR3 has 16 residues. Germline CDR1 is SGHAT and CDR2 is FQNNGV.

This clone was recorded once. The J gene is TRBJ1-3, the V gene TRBV3-1 (or the pseudogene TRBV3-2); 8 positions agree with TRBD1. The ends lost 2 bases at V and 3 bases at J; junction bases unmatched: 6. Germline CDR1 reads LGHDT; CDR2 reads YNNKEL (reference sequence). The CDR3 has 16 amino acids. CDR3 in DNA: TGTGCCAGCAGCCAAACGCAGGGGGCAGGTGGAAACACCATATATTTT. Protein sequence: CASSQTQGAGGNTIYF.

The rearrangement links TRBV19 to TRBJ2-7; TRBD2 aligns across 13 bases. CDR1 is LNHDA, CDR2 SQIVND, per germline (reference sequence). J lost 8 bases, V lost 8 bases, and 6 bases had no gene match. This CDR3 spans 13 amino acids. The CDR3 DNA sequence: TGTGCCAGTGCCGGGACTAGCGGGACTCAGCAGTACTTC. Encoded protein: CASAGTSGTQQYF.

The V call is TRBV12-3 or TRBV12-4, the J call TRBJ2-5; no clear D gene. Between the trimmed V and J ends, which lost 3 bases and 2 bases, there was a span of 7 bases. This CDR3 is 13 amino acids long. CDR3 bases: TGTGCCAGCAGTTTTGCACTTCAAGAGACCCAGTACTTC. It specifies CASSFALQETQYF.

The CDR3 region has the DNA TGTGCCAGTAGTATCGGGACTAGTAACAATGAGCAGTTCTTC. Its protein is CASSIGTSNNEQFF. The gene calls are TRBV19 and TRBJ2-1, with 8 bases fitting TRBD2. V lost 3 bases and J lost 5; bases outside the gene matches: 3. The CDR3 length is 14 residues. Germline CDR1 and CDR2: LNHDA and SQIVND (reference sequence). The full variable domain, rest sourced from reference TRBV19 and TRBJ2-1, is DGGITQSPKYLFRKEGQNVTLSCEQNLNHDAMYWYRQDPGQGLRLIYYSQIVNDFQKGDIAEGYSVSREKKESFPLTVTSAQKNPTAFYLCASSIGTSNNEQFFGPGTRLTVL.

The CDR3: CASSTGGYNSPLHF. The CDR3 bases are TGTGCCAGCTCGACTGGAGGGTATAATTCACCCCTCCACTTT. The V and J genes are TRBV28 and TRBJ1-6; D uncertain. Germline-derived CDR1 and CDR2 are MDHEN and SYDVKM. The ends were cut back, 8 bases at V and 4 bases at J, with 12 bases in the middle. The CDR3 extends over 14 amino acids. The full variable domain, in which reference TRBV28 and TRBJ1-6 provide the parts outside the CDR3, is DVKVTQSSRYLVKRTGEKVFLECVQDMDHENMFWYRQDPGLGLRLIYFSYDVKMKEKGDIPEGYSVSREKKERFSLILESASTNQTSMYLCASSTGGYNSPLHFGNGTRLTVT.

The rearrangement joins TRBV7-8 to TRBJ2-1, with no clear D. Per the germline V gene, CDR1 is SGHVS and CDR2 is FQNEAQ. This CDR3 comprises 16 residues. V lost 1 base and J 0 bases, leaving 10 bases between the germline ends. This CDR3 is CASSLEVSSSYNEQFF. CDR3 in DNA: TGTGCCAGCAGCTTAGAGGTTAGCAGCTCCTACAATGAGCAGTTCTTC.

In the case of this clone: A read error may account for a junction end that differs from germline. This chain joins TRBV6-5 and TRBJ2-3, with TRBD2 matching 7 bases. The germline V gene encodes CDR1 MNHEY and CDR2 SVGAGI. This CDR3 contains 15 residues. CDR3 sequence (DNA): TGTGCCAGCAGGCGTTTGGGCGGGAGCATAGATACGCAGTATTTT. As protein: CASRRLGGSIDTQYF.

The V call is TRBV27, the J call TRBJ1-2; D perhaps matches TRBD1 (5 bases). Germline loops: CDR1 MNHEY, CDR2 SMNVEV (reference sequence). Trimming shortened V by 2 bases and J by 0 bases, and 7 bases separated the two germline ends. The length of the CDR3 is 14 residues. As DNA, the CDR3 is TGTGCCAGCAGTTTAGGGGGGACTAACTATGGCTACACCTTC. The encoded protein is CASSLGGTNYGYTF.

The chain couples TRBV2 to TRBJ1-2, with D unclear. V lost 8 bases and J lost 1, with 11 bases in between. The CDR3 covers 13 residues. From germline, CDR1 is SNHLY and CDR2 FYNNEI. The CDR3 nucleotides are TGTGCCAGCGATGAACGGGATAACTATGGCTACACCTTC. Protein product: CASDERDNYGYTF.

This clone has only one observation. J is TRBJ1-3 and V is TRBV3-1 (or the pseudogene TRBV3-2); no clear D gene. V lost 4 bases to trimming and J lost 0 bases, with 10 bases between them. Germline CDR1 reads LGHDT; CDR2 reads YNNKEL (reference sequence). The CDR3 has 15 residues. The CDR3 nucleotides read TGTGCCAGCAGCCCCGGACTGAGCTCTGGAAACACCATATATTTT. Residues: CASSPGLSSGNTIYF.